This T cell receptor (beta chain) stems from a study of beta chain features in type 1 diabetes. Study-level points and caveats: Moderately but significantly shorter TCRB CDR3s were found in Type 1 diabetes patients in all four CD4+ subsets. Patients and controls would be equally affected if PCR favored shorter templates.

Notes on this clone: Its antigen is unknown.

Expressed TCRB transcripts got sequenced, as all isolated RNA was reverse transcribed. Method: immunoSEQ multiplex PCR; TCRdb's copy keeps in-frame clones and lacks some. The sample records 550,000 to 850,000 clones, around an eighth being singletons. The CDR3 runs to 10 residues. CDR1 is SNHLY, CDR2 FYNNEI, per germline. Sequencing was carried out using naive CD4+ T cells from blood. The source is a man aged 18 to 30 with type 1 diabetes. J is TRBJ2-1 and V is TRBV2; tentative D call: TRBD1 (6 bases). Here the CDR3 DNA reads TGTGCTACAAAGGGGGTCGAGCAGTTCTTC. It specifies CATKGVEQFF.